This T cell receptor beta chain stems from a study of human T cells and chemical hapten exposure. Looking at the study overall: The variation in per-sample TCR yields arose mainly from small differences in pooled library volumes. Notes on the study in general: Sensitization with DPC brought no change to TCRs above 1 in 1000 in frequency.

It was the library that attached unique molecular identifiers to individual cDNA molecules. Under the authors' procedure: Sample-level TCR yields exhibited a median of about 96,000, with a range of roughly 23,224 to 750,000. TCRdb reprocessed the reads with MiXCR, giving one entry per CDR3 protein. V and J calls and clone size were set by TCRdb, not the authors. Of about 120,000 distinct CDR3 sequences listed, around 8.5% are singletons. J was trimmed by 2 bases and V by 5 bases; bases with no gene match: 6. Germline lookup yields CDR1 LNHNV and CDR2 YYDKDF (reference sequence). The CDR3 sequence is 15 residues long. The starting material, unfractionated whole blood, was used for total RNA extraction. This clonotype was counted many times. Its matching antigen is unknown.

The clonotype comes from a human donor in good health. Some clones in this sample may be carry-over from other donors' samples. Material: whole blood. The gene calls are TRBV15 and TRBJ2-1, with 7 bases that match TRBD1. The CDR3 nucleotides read TGTGCCACCAGCGTACCCAGGGGGACCTACAATGAGCAGTTCTTC. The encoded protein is CATSVPRGTYNEQFF. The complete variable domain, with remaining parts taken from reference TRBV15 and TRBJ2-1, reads DAMVIQNPRYQVTQFGKPVTLSCSQTLNHNVMYWYQQKSSQAPKLLFHYYDKDFNNEADTPDNFQSRRPNTSFCFLDIRSPGLGDTAMYLCATSVPRGTYNEQFFGPGTRLTVL.